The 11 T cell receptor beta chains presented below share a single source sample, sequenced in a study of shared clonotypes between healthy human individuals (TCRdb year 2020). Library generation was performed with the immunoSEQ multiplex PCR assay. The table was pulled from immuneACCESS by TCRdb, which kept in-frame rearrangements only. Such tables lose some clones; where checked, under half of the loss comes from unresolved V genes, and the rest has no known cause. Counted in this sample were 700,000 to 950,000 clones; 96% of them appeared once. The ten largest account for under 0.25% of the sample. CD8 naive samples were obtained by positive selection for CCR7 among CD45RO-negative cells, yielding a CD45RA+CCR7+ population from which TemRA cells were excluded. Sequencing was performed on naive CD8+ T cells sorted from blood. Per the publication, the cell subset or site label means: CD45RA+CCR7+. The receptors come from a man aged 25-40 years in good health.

CDR3: CASSLLGQMNEKLFF. In nucleotides, the CDR3 is TGTGCCAGCAGTTTACTGGGACAGATGAATGAAAAACTGTTTTTT. The V call is TRBV28, the J call TRBJ1-4, with TRBD1 matching over 7 bases. V lost 2 bases and J lost 5; bases outside the gene matches: 5. The CDR3 consists of 15 residues. The germline gives CDR1 MDHEN, CDR2 SYDVKM.

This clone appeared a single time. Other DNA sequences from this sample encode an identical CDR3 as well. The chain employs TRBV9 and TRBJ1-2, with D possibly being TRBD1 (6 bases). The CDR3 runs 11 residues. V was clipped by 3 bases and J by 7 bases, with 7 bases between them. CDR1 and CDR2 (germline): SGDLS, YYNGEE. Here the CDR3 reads CASSDRVGYTF. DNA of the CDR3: TGTGCCAGCAGCGACAGGGTTGGCTACACCTTC.

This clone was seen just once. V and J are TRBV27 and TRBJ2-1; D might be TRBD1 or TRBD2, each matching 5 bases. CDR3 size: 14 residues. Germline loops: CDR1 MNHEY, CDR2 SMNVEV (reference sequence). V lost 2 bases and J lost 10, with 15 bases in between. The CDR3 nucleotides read TGTGCCAGCAGTTTAGTACGGGGCGGACGGGAGCAGTTCTTC. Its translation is CASSLVRGGREQFF.

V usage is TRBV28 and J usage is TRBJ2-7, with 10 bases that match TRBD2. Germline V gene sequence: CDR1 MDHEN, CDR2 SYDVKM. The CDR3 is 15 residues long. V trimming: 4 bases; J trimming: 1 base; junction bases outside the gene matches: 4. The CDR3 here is CASSSLAGVSYEQYF. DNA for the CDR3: TGTGCCAGCAGTTCGCTAGCGGGAGTATCCTACGAGCAGTACTTC.

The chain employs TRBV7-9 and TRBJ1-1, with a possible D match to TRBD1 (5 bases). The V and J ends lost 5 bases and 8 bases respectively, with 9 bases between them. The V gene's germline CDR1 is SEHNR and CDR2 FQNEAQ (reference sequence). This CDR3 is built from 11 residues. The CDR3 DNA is TGTGCCAGCAGCACCGACAGAGAAGCTTTCTTT. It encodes CASSTDREAFF.

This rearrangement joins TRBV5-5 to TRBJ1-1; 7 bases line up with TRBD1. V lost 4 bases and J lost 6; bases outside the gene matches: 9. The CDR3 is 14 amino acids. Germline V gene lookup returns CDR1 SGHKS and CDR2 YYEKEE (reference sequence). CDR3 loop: CASSHRGGLSEAFF. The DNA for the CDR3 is TGTGCCAGCAGCCACAGGGGTGGTTTATCTGAAGCTTTCTTT.

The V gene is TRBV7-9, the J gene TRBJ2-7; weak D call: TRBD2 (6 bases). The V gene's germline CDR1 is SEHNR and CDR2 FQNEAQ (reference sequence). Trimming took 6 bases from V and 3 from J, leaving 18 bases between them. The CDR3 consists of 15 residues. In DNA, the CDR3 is TGTGCCAGCAGTCATTTAGGGACTTCGGACTACGAGCAGTACTTC. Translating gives CASSHLGTSDYEQYF.

This chain's CDR3 is CASGMGPDYEQYF. CDR3 bases: TGTGCCTCCGGAATGGGGCCGGACTACGAGCAGTACTTC. This chain links TRBV15 with TRBJ2-7; TRBD1 might be the D (5 bases). V was shortened by 11 bases and J by 3 bases, with 17 bases between the two germline ends. The germline gives CDR1 LNHNV, CDR2 YYDKDF (reference sequence). This CDR3 is 13 amino acids long. The full variable domain, its missing parts supplied by reference TRBV15 and TRBJ2-7, is DAMVIQNPRYQVTQFGKPVTLSCSQTLNHNVMYWYQQKSSQAPKLLFHYYDKDFNNEADTPDNFQSRRPNTSFCFLDIRSPGLGDTAMYLCASGMGPDYEQYFGPGTRLTVT.

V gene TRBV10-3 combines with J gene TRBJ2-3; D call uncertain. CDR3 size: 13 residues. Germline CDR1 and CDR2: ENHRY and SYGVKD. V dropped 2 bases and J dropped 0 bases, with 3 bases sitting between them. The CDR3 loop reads CAISEISTDTQYF. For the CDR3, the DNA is TGTGCCATCAGTGAGATAAGCACAGATACGCAGTATTTT.

The CDR3: CASSPGLTSNEQFF. The CDR3 DNA sequence: TGTGCCAGCAGTCCCGGACTAACCTCCAATGAGCAGTTCTTC. The V gene is TRBV27, the J gene TRBJ2-1, with TRBD2 as a possible D gene (6 bases). This CDR3 is 14 amino acids long. Germline loops: CDR1 MNHEY, CDR2 SMNVEV (reference sequence). Deletions cut 5 bases from V and 6 bases from J, with 14 bases between.

DNA of the CDR3: TGTGCCAGCAGTTGGCTGACAGGGCACCACGAGCAGTACTTC. Translation gives CASSWLTGHHEQYF. V is TRBV6-5 and J is TRBJ2-7; 7 bases are a match to TRBD1. Germline V gives CDR1 MNHEY, CDR2 SVGAGI. The CDR3 runs 14 residues. Trimming took 4 bases from V and 5 from J; bases not matched to a gene: 8.